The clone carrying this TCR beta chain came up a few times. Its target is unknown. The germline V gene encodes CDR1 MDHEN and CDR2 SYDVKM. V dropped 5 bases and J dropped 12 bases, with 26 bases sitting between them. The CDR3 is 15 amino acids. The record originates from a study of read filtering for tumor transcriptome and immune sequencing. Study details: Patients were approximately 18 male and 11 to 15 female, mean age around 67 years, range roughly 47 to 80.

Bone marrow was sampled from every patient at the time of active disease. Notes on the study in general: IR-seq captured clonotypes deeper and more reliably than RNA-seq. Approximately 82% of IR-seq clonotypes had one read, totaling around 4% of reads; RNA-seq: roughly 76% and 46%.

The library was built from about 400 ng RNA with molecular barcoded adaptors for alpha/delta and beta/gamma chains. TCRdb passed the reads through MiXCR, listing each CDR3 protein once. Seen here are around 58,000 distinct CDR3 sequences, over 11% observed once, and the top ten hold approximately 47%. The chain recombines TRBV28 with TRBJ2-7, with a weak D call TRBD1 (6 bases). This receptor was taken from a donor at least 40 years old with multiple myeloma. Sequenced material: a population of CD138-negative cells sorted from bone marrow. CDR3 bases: TGTGCCAGCAGTCCTCAGACAGGTTTGAGGTGGAGTCGGTACTTC. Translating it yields CASSPQTGLRWSRYF. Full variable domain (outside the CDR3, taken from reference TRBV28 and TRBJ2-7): DVKVTQSSRYLVKRTGEKVFLECVQDMDHENMFWYRQDPGLGLRLIYFSYDVKMKEKGDIPEGYSVSREKKERFSLILESASTNQTSMYLCASSPQTGLRWSRYFGPGTRLTVT.